Below, 13 T cell receptor beta chains from the same sample are listed, as sequenced in a study of cytomegalovirus exposure and HLA in healthy donors. In the PCR, 60 Vbeta and 13 Jbeta primers were used. Assay used: immunoSEQ multiplex PCR; TCRdb lists only in-frame clones, some missing. The sample yields about 120,000 clones, around 10% seen once. The sequenced material came from PBMCs. These receptor sequences come from a man aged 25 to 40 in good health and CMV-seronegative.

This clone was seen only a few times. The gene calls are TRBV9 and TRBJ2-7, with 10 bases lining up with TRBD1. Losses at the gene ends were 4 bases for V and 3 bases for J; bases not matched to a gene: 4. In germline, CDR1 is SGDLS, CDR2 YYNGEE. This CDR3 region has 14 residues. The CDR3 DNA follows: TGTGCCAGCAGCCCTCGGACAGGGGGCTACGAGCAGTACTTC. Encoded protein: CASSPRTGGYEQYF.

This clone occurred a few times. This chain connects TRBV11-2 to TRBJ1-2, with a tentative D call TRBD1 (5 bases). V was clipped by 4 bases and J by 6 bases, with 15 bases between them. In germline, CDR1 is SGHAT, CDR2 FQNNGV. The CDR3 totals 14 residues. CDR3 in amino acids: CASSSPRQGDGYTF. The CDR3 nucleotides read TGTGCCAGCAGCTCGCCCCGGCAAGGGGATGGCTACACCTTC. Based on the CDR3 plus reference TRBV11-2 and TRBJ1-2, the full variable domain is EAGVAQSPRYKIIEKRQSVAFWCNPISGHATLYWYQQILGQGPKLLIQFQNNGVVDDSQLPKDRFSAERLKGVDSTLKIQPAKLEDSAVYLCASSSPRQGDGYTFGSGTRLTVV.

The chain joins TRBV5-1 to TRBJ1-2, with 11 bases that match TRBD1. This CDR3 comprises 16 residues. Germline V gene lookup returns CDR1 SGHRS and CDR2 YFSETQ. The V segment lost 4 bases and the J segment 1 base; nucleotides outside the gene matches: 6. The CDR3 DNA is TGCGCCAGCAGCGCTGGACAGGGGGCAAGTAACTATGGCTACACCTTC. Translating it yields CASSAGQGASNYGYTF. Full variable domain (remainder filled in from reference TRBV5-1 and TRBJ1-2): KAGVTQTPRYLIKTRGQQVTLSCSPISGHRSVSWYQQTPGQGLQFLFEYFSETQRNKGNFPGRFSGRQFSNSRSEMNVSTLELGDSALYLCASSAGQGASNYGYTFGSGTRLTVV.

The chain uses TRBV19 and TRBJ2-1, with 9 bases fitting TRBD1. CDR1 and CDR2 (germline): LNHDA, SQIVND (reference sequence). V lost 4 bases, J lost 1 base, and 2 bases stayed unmatched. This CDR3 comprises 15 residues. The CDR3 coding sequence is TGTGCCAGTAGTAGGGACAGGGCTTCCTACAATGAGCAGTTCTTC. Its translation: CASSRDRASYNEQFF.

This clone was picked up a small number of times. The chain uses TRBV27 and TRBJ2-1; 11 bases line up with TRBD2. The length of the CDR3 is 14 residues. Germline CDR1 reads MNHEY; CDR2 reads SMNVEV (reference sequence). With V trimmed by 6 bases and J by 4 bases, 2 bases remained unmatched. The CDR3 is CASRSSGRYNEQFF. Here the CDR3 DNA reads TGTGCCAGCAGGTCTAGCGGGAGGTACAATGAGCAGTTCTTC.

In regard to this clone: Relative to the germline gene, one junction end is altered; a read error may explain this. The genes are TRBV5-4 and TRBJ2-7; the match to TRBD2 covers 11 bases. The CDR3 has 14 amino acids. Germline loops: CDR1 SGHNT, CDR2 YYREEE (reference sequence). CDR3: CASSRGLADYEQHF. CDR3 bases: TGTGCCAGCAGCAGGGGACTAGCGGACTACGAGCAGCACTTC.

This clone was seen only a few times. This chain links TRBV9 with TRBJ1-6; D unresolved. The V gene lost 0 bases and the J gene lost 3 bases, with 7 bases spanning the gap. This CDR3 has 15 amino acids. The germline gives CDR1 SGDLS, CDR2 YYNGEE. CDR3 coding DNA: TGTGCCAGCAGCGTAGACGGTAACTATAATTCACCCCTCCACTTT. Encoded protein: CASSVDGNYNSPLHF. Using reference TRBV9 and TRBJ1-6 for the parts outside the CDR3, the full variable domain is DSGVTQTPKHLITATGQRVTLRCSPRSGDLSVYWYQQSLDQGLQFLIQYYNGEERAKGNILERFSAQQFPDLHSELNLSSLELGDSALYFCASSVDGNYNSPLHFGNGTRLTVT.

This clone occurred a few times. The chain joins TRBV18 to TRBJ1-5; 8 bases line up with TRBD1. The CDR3 contains 14 residues. V gave up 3 bases and J gave up 6 bases; unmatched junction bases: 4. The V gene's germline CDR1 is KGHSH and CDR2 LQKENI. The CDR3 DNA sequence: TGTGCCAGCTCACCGACAGGGGACGGTCAGCCCCAGCATTTT. Protein sequence: CASSPTGDGQPQHF.

This chain connects TRBV4-1 to TRBJ1-2; 7 nucleotides agree with TRBD1. The CDR3 length is 15 residues. Unmatched junction bases numbered 11, after V lost 3 bases and J lost 7 bases. Germline V gene lookup returns CDR1 MGHRA and CDR2 YSYEKL. The CDR3 region has the DNA TGCGCCAGCAGCCATAACAGGGGACCTACCATTGGCTACACCTTC. Translated: CASSHNRGPTIGYTF.

CDR3: CASSLQGDNSPLHF. For the CDR3, the DNA is TGTGCCAGCAGCTTACAGGGGGATAATTCACCCCTCCACTTT. The chain employs TRBV7-2 and TRBJ1-6, with 7 bases that match TRBD1. With 2 bases clipped from V and 5 bases from J, the junction kept 0 bases outside the gene matches. The CDR3 is 14 residues long. CDR1 and CDR2 from the germline V gene are SGHTA and FQGNSA.

This clone was recorded a few times. The CDR3 reads CASSLDRAYEQYF. The CDR3 DNA is TGTGCCAGCAGCTTGGACAGGGCCTACGAGCAGTACTTC. The chain combines TRBV7-2 with TRBJ2-7; TRBD1 agrees at 8 bases. CDR1 and CDR2 from the germline V gene are SGHTA and FQGNSA. The J segment lost 2 bases and the V segment lost 3 bases, leaving 0 bases of the junction unmatched. The CDR3 is made up of 13 amino acids.

The chain is built from TRBV6-5 and TRBJ2-1; 12 nucleotides match TRBD2. This CDR3 spans 14 amino acids. The germline V gene has CDR1 MNHEY and CDR2 SVGAGI. The ends lost 6 bases at V and 5 bases at J; junction bases unmatched: 2. The CDR3 DNA reads TGTGCCAGCAGCCGGACTAGCGGGAACAATGAGCAGTTCTTC. This codes for CASSRTSGNNEQFF.

The sample holds a few counts of this clone. The V and J genes are TRBV19 and TRBJ1-2, with TRBD1 as a possible D gene (6 bases). Germline V lookup: CDR1 LNHDA, CDR2 SQIVND (reference sequence). The length of the CDR3 is 15 residues. The ends were cut back, 3 bases at V and 3 bases at J, with 14 bases in the middle. CDR3 protein: CASSISRGQHYGYTF. DNA of the CDR3: TGTGCCAGTAGTATTAGTAGAGGACAGCACTATGGCTACACCTTC.